Sequencing of this T cell receptor (beta chain) was carried out in a study of response to subunit inactivated influenza vaccine (dated by TCRdb to between 2018 and 2020). Background for the entire study: To follow how T cells responded to a trivalent subunit inactivated influenza vaccine, the researchers relied on deep quantitative profiling of the T cell receptor repertoire.

Points the paper makes about the study in general: It was suggested by the authors that each seasonal influenza vaccination may recruit only a limited number of new T cells.

Library construction relied on RT-PCR. These reads were obtained on an Illumina HiSeq 2500. In TCRdb, the public reads were trimmed at Q25 with fastp and aligned with MiXCR, with productive beta chains retained. Entries are consolidated by CDR3 protein sequence, retaining the most common genes and DNA. Present in this sample are about 520,000 distinct CDR3 sequences, around 7.7% of which were seen just once. The ten largest clones capture 13% of the sample. From cysteine to phenylalanine, the CDR3 is 18 amino acids long. Only the CDR3 part of the read is kept: 54 bases, read in frame from the first base. After removal of 6 bases from V and 0 bases from J, the junction retains 9 bases not matched to a gene. This clonotype appeared many times. Which antigen it targets is not known. Base qualities are not recorded, but no much larger clone differs from it by a single base.

The rearrangement combines TRBV12-3 or TRBV12-4 with TRBJ2-6, with 9 bases in between that match TRBD1. Sequencing used PBMCs from blood, obtained less than 30 months after vaccination. The TCR comes from a man in his fifties or sixties who received an inactivated influenza vaccine. Donor details come from another sample of the same person, matched by shared clones. Read as DNA, the sequence is TGTGCCAGCAGCCCAGGGACAGGGATCTACTCTGGGGCCAACGTCCTGACTTTC. Its amino acids are CASSPGTGIYSGANVLTF.